Detailed here is one TCR beta chain. The data were taken from a study of blood T cell repertoires in COVID-19. Study-level information: Researchers got acute and convalescent COVID-19 samples from the United States, Italy and Spain.

How the authors handled the data: Quantification of nucleated cells was approximated via reference gene primer amplification. The repertoire was sequenced with immunoSEQ multiplex PCR; TCRdb's copy has only in-frame clones and lacks some. Clonal size and the V and J genes are those of that table, whereas D and trimming came from the DNA. The profile shows some 250,000 clones, roughly 87% of them singletons. The TCR was taken from a human donor in a cohort sampled during active COVID-19. Sequencing was performed on peripheral blood.

In DNA form, the CDR3 reads TGTGCCAGCAGTCTCCGGGACAGGGCGTCTGAAGCTTTCTTT. This codes for CASSLRDRASEAFF. The gene calls are TRBV6-5 and TRBJ1-1, with TRBD1 matching over 9 bases. V lost 5 bases and J lost 6; bases outside the gene matches: 7. Germline values: CDR1 MNHEY, CDR2 SVGAGI. The CDR3 runs 14 residues.